The source of this T cell receptor (beta chain) is a study of blood T cells in healthy people across ages. Primed by a sample-barcoded 5' primer and a J-beta primer mix, a second PCR proceeded for about 7 to 11 cycles. One entry per CDR3 protein, called by TCRdb with MiXCR from the 5' RACE reads. The data hold about 1.7 million distinct CDR3 sequences, with 25% to 30% observed a single time. The CDR3 extends over 15 amino acids. Looked up from germline, CDR1 is DFQATT and CDR2 is SNEGSKA (reference sequence). V lost 0 bases to trimming and J lost 4 bases; unmatched junction nucleotides: 3. Sequencing input: blood. The source is a woman under 40 in good health. This sequence joins TRBV20-1 and TRBJ1-6; TRBD1 matches at 7 bases. The CDR3 bases are TGCAGTGCTAGAGATACGGGACAGTATAATTCACCCCTCCACTTT. Its protein is CSARDTGQYNSPLHF.